These T cell receptor beta chains were read from a single sample in a study of T-cell memory formation after mild COVID-19. TCRdb passed the 5' RACE reads through MiXCR, listing each CDR3 protein once. The sample contains 250,000 to 350,000 distinct CDR3 sequences, around 15% of which appear only once. Sequencing was done on a sample of PBMCs or a T cell subset sorted from them (not recorded which). The origin of the receptors is a man in his late teens or twenties who had mild COVID-19 (a few samples of this study predate the infection). Cell type and time point are not known. Each CDR3 is given with its conserved first and last residue. The D gene is left open where the match is weak. The size of a clone is reported for some rows only, either as once, few or many, or as a class for expanded clones.

DNA | CDR3 | V | D | J | size
TGTGCCAGCAGTTTGAGGCAGGGTGGCACTGAAGCTTTCTTT | CASSLRQGGTEAFF | TRBV5-1 | - | TRBJ1-1 | many
TGTGCCAGCAGCACCCGGACAGGGGGGTATGGCTACACCTTC | CASSTRTGGYGYTF | TRBV7-9 | TRBD1 | TRBJ1-2 | many
TGTGCCAGCACCATAGACAGGGTATCGACACCCCTCCACTTT | CASTIDRVSTPLHF | TRBV6-6 | TRBD1 | TRBJ1-6 | many
TGCAGTGCTAGCACGGGGGAGTACGAGCAGTACTTC | CSASTGEYEQYF | TRBV20-1 | - | TRBJ2-7 | -
TGTGCCAGCAGCCGGGGACAGGGGTACAATGAGCAGTTCTTC | CASSRGQGYNEQFF | TRBV3-1 | TRBD1 | TRBJ2-1 | few
TGTGCCAGTACTAGACAGAACAACTATGGCTACACCTTC | CASTRQNNYGYTF | TRBV2 | - | TRBJ1-2 | few
TGTGCCAGCTCACCTACACCGGGACAGGGTGGGGATGAGCAGTTCTTC | CASSPTPGQGGDEQFF | TRBV12-3/TRBV12-4 | TRBD1 | TRBJ2-1 | many
TGTGCCAGCAGCTTAGTTCGGGGGGTGACGGAAGCTTTCTTT | CASSLVRGVTEAFF | TRBV11-2 | - | TRBJ1-1 | few
TGTGCCAGCTCACCTAGTGCTAGAGATGAGCAGTTCTTC | CASSPSARDEQFF | TRBV18 | - | TRBJ2-1 | -
TGTGCCAGCAGCCCCACCAGGGCATCCGGAAACACCATATATTTT | CASSPTRASGNTIYF | TRBV7-8 | - | TRBJ1-3 | -
TGCAGTGCCAATAACCCCGGGGGGCAAAACATTCAGTACTTC | CSANNPGGQNIQYF | TRBV20-1 | - | TRBJ2-4 | -
TGTGCCAGCAGCGAGGAAAGTCCGAACACTGAAGCTTTCTTT | CASSEESPNTEAFF | TRBV7-9 | - | TRBJ1-1 | -
TGTGCCAGCAGTTCACAGGGGGAGGTTTCACCCCTCCACTTT | CASSSQGEVSPLHF | TRBV6-2/TRBV6-3 | TRBD1 | TRBJ1-6 | -
TGTGCCAGCAGCCAAGGGGTCGGGACCTTATATGGCTACACCTTC | CASSQGVGTLYGYTF | TRBV3-1 | - | TRBJ1-2 | -
TGTGCCAGCAGCACGGGACTAGCGGGGGAGCAAGAGACCCAGTACTTC | CASSTGLAGEQETQYF | TRBV7-2 | TRBD2 | TRBJ2-5 | -
TGTGCCAGCAGCTTTTACGGACAGACGAACACCGGGGAGCTGTTTTTT | CASSFYGQTNTGELFF | TRBV7-9 | - | TRBJ2-2 | many
TGTGCCAGCAGTGATAAAGAAGGCAATCAGCCCCAGCATTTT | CASSDKEGNQPQHF | TRBV2 | - | TRBJ1-5 | few
TGCGCCAGCAGCCACGGACAGGGGGCAGGGGATACGCAGTATTTT | CASSHGQGAGDTQYF | TRBV5-1 | TRBD1 | TRBJ2-3 | few
TGTGCCACCAGTAAGTCGAGTTCCAATGAGCCCCAGCATTTT | CATSKSSSNEPQHF | TRBV24-1 | - | TRBJ1-5 | few
TGTGCCAGCAGCCCACAGACAGGGGTCACCGGGGAGCTGTTTTTT | CASSPQTGVTGELFF | TRBV11-2 | TRBD1 | TRBJ2-2 | few
TGTGCCACCCGAGGGCTAGCGGGGGTGTCAGATACGCAGTATTTT | CATRGLAGVSDTQYF | TRBV6-6 | TRBD2 | TRBJ2-3 | few
TGTGCCAGCAGCGCAAGCGCGGGGGGCTCTTTGTACCAGCCCCAGCATTTT | CASSASAGGSLYQPQHF | TRBV5-6 | - | TRBJ1-5 | -
TGTGCCAGCAGCTCCGGGACACCTAGCACAGATACGCAGTATTTT | CASSSGTPSTDTQYF | TRBV7-2 | - | TRBJ2-3 | few
TGTGCCAGCAGGAGACAGGGAACTGCTCATAATTCACCCCTCCACTTT | CASRRQGTAHNSPLHF | TRBV6-5 | TRBD1 | TRBJ1-6 | few
TGTGCCAGCAGGGGGGGGGACAGGAACCCCTATGGCTACACCTTC | CASRGGDRNPYGYTF | TRBV7-2 | TRBD1 | TRBJ1-2 | many
TGCGCCAGCAGCCCCACCGGGACAGGGTCAGCCTACGAGCAGTACTTC | CASSPTGTGSAYEQYF | TRBV4-1 | TRBD1 | TRBJ2-7 | many
TGTGCCAGCAGCTTAACGGGACTGGGGGACAATGAGCAGTTCTTC | CASSLTGLGDNEQFF | TRBV7-3 | - | TRBJ2-1 | -
TGTGCCAGCAGGTCGTGGGGGGCGATTAATGAAAAACTGTTTTTT | CASRSWGAINEKLFF | TRBV27 | - | TRBJ1-4 | few
TGTGCCAGCAGCCCAGGGGACCATGAGCAGTTCTTC | CASSPGDHEQFF | TRBV6-6 | - | TRBJ2-1 | -